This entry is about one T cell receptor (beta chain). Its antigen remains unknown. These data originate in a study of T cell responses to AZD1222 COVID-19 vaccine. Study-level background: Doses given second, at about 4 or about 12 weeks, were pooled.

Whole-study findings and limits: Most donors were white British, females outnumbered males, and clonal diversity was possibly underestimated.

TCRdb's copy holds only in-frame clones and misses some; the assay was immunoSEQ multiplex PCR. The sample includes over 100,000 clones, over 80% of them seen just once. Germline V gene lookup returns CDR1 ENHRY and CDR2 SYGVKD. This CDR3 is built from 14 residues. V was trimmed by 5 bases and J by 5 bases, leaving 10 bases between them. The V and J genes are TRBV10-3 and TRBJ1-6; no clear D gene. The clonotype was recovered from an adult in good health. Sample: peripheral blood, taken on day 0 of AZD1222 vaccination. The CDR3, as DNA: TGTGCCATCAGTAAGGGAAGGGATAATTCACCCCTCCACTTT. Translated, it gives CAISKGRDNSPLHF.